Following are 17 T cell receptor beta chains from one sample sequenced in a study of blood T cell repertoires in COVID-19. Method: immunoSEQ multiplex PCR; TCRdb's copy keeps in-frame clones and lacks some. The table has a few hundred thousand clones, 88% seen once. Input material: peripheral blood. The receptors come from a woman in her twenties or thirties with COVID-19, enrolled during active disease.

The chain is built from TRBV7-9 and TRBJ2-3; 8 positions match TRBD2. Trimming removed 4 bases from V and 6 bases from J; junction bases left unmatched: 18. The length of the CDR3 is 18 residues. Per germline, CDR1 SEHNR and CDR2 FQNEAQ (reference sequence). CDR3 amino acids: CASSSSPSGGNPTDTQYF. The CDR3 nucleotides read TGTGCCAGCAGCTCCTCTCCGAGCGGGGGTAATCCCACGGATACGCAGTATTTT.

The genes are TRBV6-4 and TRBJ2-3; D uncertain. The germline CDR1 and CDR2 sequences are MRHNA and SNTAGT. The CDR3 covers 14 residues. Between the trimmed V and J ends, which lost 3 bases and 0 bases, there was a span of 7 bases. The CDR3 sequence: CASSEASSTDTQYF. The CDR3 DNA is TGTGCCAGCAGTGAAGCGTCTAGCACAGATACGCAGTATTTT.

The chain employs TRBV6-1 and TRBJ2-2, with TRBD1 as a possible D gene (5 bases). The V end lost 2 bases, the J end lost 7 bases, and 11 bases lay between the germline ends. The CDR3 contains 14 residues. CDR1 MNHNS and CDR2 SASEGT come from the germline V gene. CDR3 in amino acids: CASSESRVGGELFF. CDR3 coding DNA: TGTGCCAGCAGTGAAAGCAGGGTCGGCGGGGAGCTGTTTTTT.

This clone showed up just once. This chain's CDR3 is CASSSVAGVGSYNEQFF. CDR3 DNA sequence: TGTGCCAGCAGCTCCGTAGCGGGGGTGGGATCCTACAATGAGCAGTTCTTC. The chain couples TRBV7-6 to TRBJ2-1; 9 bases map to TRBD2. Germline V gene lookup returns CDR1 SGHVS and CDR2 FNYEAQ. The CDR3 totals 17 residues. Germline trimming cut 4 bases from V and 1 base from J; bases unmatched to any gene: 8. Full variable domain (missing parts from reference TRBV7-6 and TRBJ2-1): GAGVSQSPRYKVTKRGQDVALRCDPISGHVSLYWYRQALGQGPEFLTYFNYEAQQDKSGLPNDRFSAERPEGSISTLTIQRTEQRDSAMYRCASSSVAGVGSYNEQFFGPGTRLTVL.

The chain uses TRBV10-3 and TRBJ1-1; D unclear. V gave up 6 bases and J gave up 3 bases, with 14 bases separating them. The CDR3 loop spans 14 amino acids. Germline V gene sequence: CDR1 ENHRY, CDR2 SYGVKD. CDR3 sequence: CAIRPTQRDTEAFF. DNA of the CDR3: TGTGCCATCAGACCAACACAGCGGGACACTGAAGCTTTCTTT.

Comment on this clone: Other DNA sequences in the same sample also yield this CDR3. The V call is TRBV11-3, the J call TRBJ1-1, with D uncertain. The CDR3 length is 13 residues. V was pared by 1 base and J by 1 base, with 4 bases between. Germline CDR1 SGHNT, CDR2 YENEEA. CDR3 protein: CASSLGPNTEAFF. CDR3 nucleotides: TGTGCCAGCAGCTTAGGGCCGAACACTGAAGCTTTCTTT.

This chain links TRBV30 with TRBJ2-1, with 9 positions matching TRBD2. Per the germline V gene, CDR1 is GTSNPN and CDR2 is SVGIG (reference sequence). This CDR3 contains 15 residues. Germline trimming cut 0 bases from V and 6 bases from J; bases unmatched to any gene: 6. The CDR3 region has the DNA TGTGCCTGGAGTGTACTAGGCGGGGGGGCCAATGAGCAGTTCTTC. This gives the protein CAWSVLGGGANEQFF.

The V gene is TRBV18, the J gene TRBJ1-2; the D is unclear. Germline assignment: CDR1 KGHSH and CDR2 LQKENI. V gave up 3 bases and J gave up 0 bases, with 14 bases separating them. CDR3 size: 16 residues. The CDR3 bases are TGTGCCAGCTCACCCCCCCCCTCGTCGGCTAACTATGGCTACACCTTC. Translation gives CASSPPPSSANYGYTF.

V is TRBV6-5 and J is TRBJ1-2, with a possible D match to TRBD1 (5 bases). Trimming removed 5 bases from V and 4 bases from J, with 14 bases in between. Germline CDR1 MNHEY, CDR2 SVGAGI. This CDR3 has 14 residues. DNA for the CDR3: TGTGCCAGCAGTCGACAATCAGGGATCTATGGCTACACCTTC. It specifies CASSRQSGIYGYTF.

The chain employs TRBV21-1 and TRBJ1-5. TRBV21-1 is reported as a pseudogene. The CDR3 is made up of 14 amino acids. The CDR3 DNA reads TGTGCCAGCAGCATTCTCATGAGCGATCAGCCCCAGCATTTT. Translated, it gives CASSILMSDQPQHF.

The chain employs TRBV5-4 and TRBJ1-2; tentative D call: TRBD1 (5 bases). The germline V gene encodes CDR1 SGHNT and CDR2 YYREEE (reference sequence). The germline V and J ends were trimmed by 0 bases and 6 bases, with 18 bases remaining between them. The CDR3 contains 16 residues. CDR3 nucleotide sequence: TGTGCCAGCAGCTTGGCCTCGGGGAGGGGTTCGGATGGCTACACCTTC. As protein: CASSLASGRGSDGYTF.

The chain recombines TRBV6-5 with TRBJ1-6, with D maybe TRBD1 (5 bases). Germline V CDR1 and CDR2: MNHEY, SVGAGI. Deletions cut 6 bases from V and 8 bases from J, with 11 bases between. CDR3 size: 13 residues. CDR3 sequence (DNA): TGTGCCAGCAGCCGCGGGACTTATTCACCCCTCCACTTT. Translation gives CASSRGTYSPLHF.

The J gene is TRBJ1-4, the V gene TRBV6-5, with 12 bases lining up with TRBD1. With V trimmed by 8 bases and J by 14 bases, 15 bases remained unmatched. Per the germline V gene, CDR1 is MNHEY and CDR2 is SVGAGI. The CDR3 loop spans 15 amino acids. The CDR3 region is CASGRKGQGAARLFF. The CDR3 nucleotides read TGTGCCAGCGGACGTAAGGGACAGGGGGCCGCGAGGCTGTTTTTT.

This chain connects TRBV28 to TRBJ1-1, with a weak D call TRBD1 (5 bases). V was trimmed by 2 bases and J by 3 bases, leaving 10 bases between them. Germline-derived CDR1 and CDR2 are MDHEN and SYDVKM. There are 14 residues in the CDR3. The CDR3 DNA is TGTGCCAGCAGTTTAAGAGACAGCTACACTGAAGCTTTCTTT. Its translation: CASSLRDSYTEAFF. Drawing the rest from reference TRBV28 and TRBJ1-1, the complete variable domain is DVKVTQSSRYLVKRTGEKVFLECVQDMDHENMFWYRQDPGLGLRLIYFSYDVKMKEKGDIPEGYSVSREKKERFSLILESASTNQTSMYLCASSLRDSYTEAFFGQGTRLTVV.

This clone was seen only once. The CDR3 region has the DNA TGTGCCAGCTCATCCACGGGGGGCTCCTACGAGCAGTACGTC. It yields the protein CASSSTGGSYEQYV. This chain uses TRBV18 with TRBJ2-7; 7 nucleotides match TRBD2. This CDR3 spans 14 amino acids. Looked up from germline, CDR1 is KGHSH and CDR2 is LQKENI. V gave up 5 bases and J gave up 0 bases; unmatched junction bases: 4.

This clone was detected a few times. V usage is TRBV5-8 and J usage is TRBJ1-2, with D possibly being TRBD1 (6 bases). The CDR3 is 16 amino acids. V dropped 0 bases and J dropped 2 bases, with 14 bases sitting between them. Per the germline V gene, CDR1 is SGHTS and CDR2 is YDEGEE. The DNA for the CDR3 is TGTGCCAGCAGCTTGGAGAGGGACATCCTAAACTATGGCTACACCTTC. This sequence encodes CASSLERDILNYGYTF.

The gene calls are TRBV6-5 and TRBJ2-3; 8 bases line up with TRBD1. Trimming at V came to 6 bases and at J to 5 bases, leaving 10 bases not matched to a gene. Germline V gene data show CDR1 as MNHEY and CDR2 as SVGAGI. The CDR3 consists of 15 residues. The CDR3 spells CASSQQGQGGDTQYF. The CDR3 nucleotides read TGTGCCAGCAGCCAGCAAGGACAGGGAGGAGATACGCAGTATTTT.